This T cell receptor beta chain is from a study of blood T cell repertoires in COVID-19 (dated by TCRdb to 2019 to 2021). About the investigation overall: Samples covering the acute and convalescent phases of COVID-19 were provided by collaborators in the United States, Italy and Spain. The samples were drawn from the first 160 participants of the ongoing ImmuneRACE study and from more than 1,000 subjects provided by 6 global collaborators. The repertoires were made available in a free public database intended to serve as a resource for research on the immune response to SARS-CoV-2. Nearly every sample came with metadata listing a de-identified subject ID, COVID-19 status, age in years and sex. The dataset comprised deeply sampled blood TCRbeta repertoires from subjects exposed to, actively infected with, or recovered from COVID-19. Where HLA class I and class II types were available, the types were taken from metadata supplied by the sample provider, not from assay-based typing. The material from the prospective study consisted of cDNA or gDNA derived from T cells, B-cell-depleted T cells, or PBMCs. Here is what the overall study found, with its caveats: Clinical and demographic metadata were provided uncurated, with the amount varying by source and participant.

Spanning cysteine to phenylalanine, the CDR3 consists of 11 amino acids. The kept DNA is CDR3 alone, 33 bases in frame from the first base. CDR1 and CDR2 (SGHTA, FQGNSA) derive from the germline V gene. A distance of 13 bases separates the germline ends of V and J, which lose 7 bases and 10 bases respectively. One collaborating source in Seattle enrolled patients during active infection and followed them longitudinally through the course of disease. Collaborating institutions collected whole blood in K2EDTA tubes following their own protocols. For TCRbeta analysis, collaborator samples were shipped as frozen whole blood, as isolated PBMCs, or as DNA extracted from either sample type. Points on this clone: No antigen is known for it. One base away there is no much larger clone; base qualities are not given.

The immunoSEQ Assay, a bias-controlled multiplex PCR, was used to amplify TCRbeta CDR3 regions from genomic DNA. On the authors' methods: Nucleated cell counts per sample were estimated from amplification of reference gene primers within the assay. To quantify the absolute abundance of each unique TCRbeta CDR3 rearrangement, sequence reads were collapsed and filtered. For each sample, productive Simpson clonality was calculated as the square root of Simpson's diversity index over productive rearrangements. In its TCRdb copy, this immuneACCESS table keeps in-frame sequences only and misses some clones. Where compared with another copy, unresolved V genes explain less than half of these, and the others have no known cause. D and trimming come from the DNA, and the V and J calls and clone size come from that table. This sample gives some 330,000 clones in total; under 90% of them show up just once. Clones ranked in the top ten supply 1.8% of the sample.

Sequences were obtained from peripheral blood. The TCR sequence derives from a woman aged 30 to 39 with COVID-19, enrolled during active disease. This chain joins TRBV7-2 to TRBJ1-2; the best D guess is TRBD1, with 5 bases matching. The nucleotide sequence reads TGTGCCAGCACCGTTGGGGCCACCTACACCTTC. Its protein reads: CASTVGATYTF.